A selection of T cell receptor beta chains follows, all from one sample in a study of glioma-infiltrating T cells after dendritic cell vaccination. Produced via immunoSEQ multiplex PCR; TCRdb's table is partial and in-frame only. Of 2,000 to 2,500 clones in the sample, around 76% were seen once. Sample: tumor tissue, taken after dendritic cell vaccination. These receptors all stem from a human donor with glioblastoma. Both conserved end residues are part of each CDR3. D genes are given only for firm matches. A row's size may be missing; if present it is once, few, many or a size class.

J gene	V gene	clone size	D gene	CDR3 DNA	CDR3 protein
TRBJ2-5	TRBV6-1	NA	TRBD2	TGTGCCAGCAGTGAGTCGGGAGGCTGGGTTTTCACCCAGTACTTC	CASSESGGWVFTQYF
TRBJ1-1	TRBV10-3	once	NA	TGTGCCATCAGTCGTAATGGGGGGGAATTATTCTTT	CAISRNGGELFF
TRBJ2-3	TRBV6-4	NA	NA	TGTGCCAGCAGTGTTGTCGAGACACCTAGCACAGATACGCAGTATTTT	CASSVVETPSTDTQYF
TRBJ2-1	TRBV19	NA	NA	TGTGCCAGTAGTCCCCCCCAGGAGGATGAGCAGTTCTTC	CASSPPQEDEQFF
TRBJ1-2	TRBV2	NA	NA	TGTGCCAGCGCAGAACAGGGAATAATAGACGGCTACACCTTC	CASAEQGIIDGYTF
TRBJ2-5	TRBV9	NA	TRBD2	TGTGCCAGCAGCCCAACCGGAGCGGGAGGGCCGCAGACCCAGTACTTC	CASSPTGAGGPQTQYF
TRBJ2-2	TRBV28	NA	TRBD1	TGTGCCAGCACGAGACAGGGGTGGGGGGAGCTGTTTTTT	CASTRQGWGELFF
TRBJ2-1	TRBV7-9	NA	TRBD2	TGTGCCAGCAGCCCCAGGTCGGGACTAGGGTTCTATGAGCAGTTCTTC	CASSPRSGLGFYEQFF
TRBJ2-2	TRBV6-5	NA	NA	TGTGCCAGCAGGCTTTCGGGGGGCCCCGGGGAGCTGTTTTTT	CASRLSGGPGELFF
TRBJ2-7	TRBV7-2	NA	TRBD2	TGTGCCAGCAGCCTCCCCATGATACTAGCGGGAGTCCTCTACGAGCAGTACTTC	CASSLPMILAGVLYEQYF
TRBJ2-2	TRBV25-1	NA	TRBD2	TGTGCCAGCAGTACACGCGGGGGAACGGTGAACACCGGGGAGCTGTTTTTT	CASSTRGGTVNTGELFF
TRBJ2-1	TRBV7-3	NA	NA	TGTGCCAGCAGCTTGGGGGCGGGCGGGAGCATAAATGAGCAGTTCTTC	CASSLGAGGSINEQFF
TRBJ1-1	TRBV15	NA	NA	TGTGCCACCAGCAGAGAAGCCCGGAACACTGAAGCTTTCTTT	CATSREARNTEAFF
TRBJ2-3	TRBV30	NA	NA	TGTGCCTGGAGCATCCACCCGGGGGAAGGCACAGATACGCAGTATTTT	CAWSIHPGEGTDTQYF
TRBJ2-5	TRBV27	NA	TRBD2	TGTGCCAGCAAGGGACTAGCGGGCACACAAGAGACCCAGTACTTC	CASKGLAGTQETQYF
TRBJ2-7	TRBV11-2	NA	TRBD1	TGTGCCAGCAGCCAGAACAGGGGCCTCCCCCACCAAAGCTCCTACGAGCAGTACTTC	CASSQNRGLPHQSSYEQYF
TRBJ2-7	TRBV7-9	NA	TRBD2	TGTGCCAGCAGCTTAGGTCTAGCGGTCCACGAGCAGTACTTC	CASSLGLAVHEQYF
TRBJ2-7	TRBV5-6	NA	TRBD1	TGTGCCAGCAGCTTGTTAGCGGACAGGGGCGGTTCCGAGCAGTACTTC	CASSLLADRGGSEQYF
TRBJ2-7	TRBV11-2	NA	TRBD1	TGTGCCAGCAGCTTATCCACGGGACAGGGCTCCTACGAGCAGTACTTC	CASSLSTGQGSYEQYF
TRBJ2-5	TRBV9	NA	TRBD1	TGTGCCAGCAGGGGACAGGCTGAAGAGACCCAGTACTTC	CASRGQAEETQYF
TRBJ2-1	TRBV7-2	NA	NA	TGTGCCAGCAGCAAAGTCGGGGAGCCCTACAATGAGCAGTTCTTC	CASSKVGEPYNEQFF
TRBJ1-2	TRBV7-2	NA	NA	TGTGCCAGCAGCTTATCATGGGGGGTCTACACCTTC	CASSLSWGVYTF
TRBJ1-1	TRBV9	few	TRBD1	TGTGCCAGCAGCGAGCGGGACGCTACAGGGGGAAGCTGGAACACTGAAGCTTTCTTT	CASSERDATGGSWNTEAFF
TRBJ2-1	TRBV6-1	once	NA	TGTGCCAGCAGTGTTCTGGTTCGGGTCGACAATGAGCAGTTCTTC	CASSVLVRVDNEQFF
TRBJ1-2	TRBV4-3	NA	TRBD1	TGCGCCAGCAGCCAAAACAGGGGGGACTATGGCTACACCTTC	CASSQNRGDYGYTF
TRBJ2-7	TRBV27	NA	NA	TGTGCCAGCAGTTTATCGTTCAGTAACTACGAGCAGTACTTC	CASSLSFSNYEQYF
TRBJ1-6	TRBV9	NA	TRBD1	TGTGCCAGCAGCGTAGGCCAGGGGGGTAATTCACCCCTCCACTTT	CASSVGQGGNSPLHF
TRBJ1-1	TRBV30	NA	NA	TGTGCTCGCACGCTCGGGAGTAACACTGAAGCTTTCTTT	CARTLGSNTEAFF
TRBJ2-5	TRBV5-1	NA	NA	TGCGCCAGCAGCTTGGCGTTTGGGGCAAGGGAGACCCAGTACTTC	CASSLAFGARETQYF